Shown below are 19 T cell receptor beta chains from a single sample sequenced in a study of blood T cell repertoires in COVID-19. The repertoire was sequenced with immunoSEQ multiplex PCR; TCRdb's copy has only in-frame clones and lacks some. The table shows some 200,000 clones, with roughly four fifths occurring only once. The sample comprised peripheral blood. These receptors all come from a woman between 70 and 85 years old with COVID-19, enrolled during active disease.

The rearrangement links TRBV19 to TRBJ2-7, with 7 nucleotides matching TRBD2. This CDR3 is 15 amino acids long. Trimming took 5 bases from V and 0 from J; bases not matched to a gene: 7. Germline loops: CDR1 LNHDA, CDR2 SQIVND (reference sequence). CDR3 bases: TGTGCCAGTAGTCCCTTTGCGGGAGCCTCCTACGAGCAGTACTTC. Its protein product is CASSPFAGASYEQYF.

CDR3 DNA: TGTGCCAGCGGACAGGATCTGCTCTCTGGAAACACCATATATTTT. Its protein product is CASGQDLLSGNTIYF. The chain employs TRBV3-1 (or the pseudogene TRBV3-2) and TRBJ1-3; the match to TRBD1 covers 7 bases. V dropped 8 bases and J dropped 0; count of bases not matched to a gene: 7. The CDR3 is 15 amino acids. Germline lookup yields CDR1 LGHDT and CDR2 YNNKEL (reference sequence).

The CDR3 DNA sequence: TGTGCCAGCAGCTTGTACAGGTCGGACACCGGGGAGCTGTTTTTT. Translation gives CASSLYRSDTGELFF. This chain joins TRBV7-9 and TRBJ2-2, with D possibly matching TRBD1 (5 bases). The CDR3 has 15 amino acids. The germline CDR1 and CDR2 sequences are SEHNR and FQNEAQ (reference sequence). The V end was cut by 3 bases, the J end by 3 bases, with 11 bases between.

This clone has a handful of counts. The chain is built from TRBV5-4 and TRBJ2-7, with D perhaps matching TRBD1 (5 bases). Germline CDR1 is SGHNT and CDR2 is YYREEE (reference sequence). The CDR3 loop spans 12 amino acids. Trimming removed 2 bases at V and 7 bases at J, with 10 bases between. As DNA, the CDR3 is TGTGCCAGCAGCTTCCCAGGGCGAGAGCAGTACTTC. Amino acid sequence: CASSFPGREQYF.

The J gene is TRBJ1-1, the V gene TRBV6-2 or TRBV6-3; D is unresolved. CDR3 length equals 16 residues. Germline loops: CDR1 MNHEY, CDR2 SVGEGT. Trimming shortened V by 6 bases and J by 0 bases, and 17 bases separated the two germline ends. The CDR3 protein is CASSRQPFRLNTEAFF. The CDR3 region has the DNA TGTGCCAGCAGCCGGCAACCCTTCCGATTGAACACTGAAGCTTTCTTT.

Regarding this clone: The same CDR3 arises from other DNA sequences in this sample as well. The chain is built from TRBV28 and TRBJ1-3; no definite D call. This CDR3 comprises 12 residues. The germline V and J ends were trimmed by 2 bases and 4 bases, with 3 bases remaining between them. Germline CDR1 and CDR2: MDHEN and SYDVKM. The CDR3 sequence: CASSLLGNTIYF. The CDR3 DNA is TGTGCCAGCAGTTTACTAGGAAACACCATATATTTT.

This clone came up a few times. V usage is TRBV7-9 and J usage is TRBJ2-3, with D uncertain. The CDR3 is made up of 13 amino acids. V lost 5 bases, J lost 4 bases, and 10 bases lay in between. Germline CDR1 reads SEHNR; CDR2 reads FQNEAQ (reference sequence). This CDR3 reads CASSPTVPDTQYF. CDR3 bases: TGTGCCAGCAGCCCTACTGTCCCAGATACGCAGTATTTT.

The chain recombines TRBV7-8 with TRBJ2-7; TRBD2 matches 12 bases. With 7 bases clipped from V and 5 bases from J, the junction kept 24 bases outside the gene matches. Germline V gene lookup returns CDR1 SGHVS and CDR2 FQNEAQ. The CDR3 runs to 20 residues. The CDR3, as DNA: TGTGCCAGCATCAGCTTAAGTGGTATCAATAGACTAGCGGGAGCCGACGAGCAGTACTTC. It yields the protein CASISLSGINRLAGADEQYF.

V and J are TRBV18 and TRBJ2-7; tentative D call: TRBD2 (7 bases). This CDR3 spans 15 amino acids. Trimming took off 5 bases at V and 3 bases at J, with 17 bases between the two ends. The germline CDR1 and CDR2 sequences are KGHSH and LQKENI. The DNA for the CDR3 is TGTGCCAGCTCAGATGGGGGGGCAAGGTTCTACGAGCAGTACTTC. It yields the protein CASSDGGARFYEQYF.

The V and J genes are TRBV27 and TRBJ2-1; D is possibly TRBD1 (6 bases). The CDR3 runs 14 residues. Germline-derived CDR1 and CDR2 are MNHEY and SMNVEV (reference sequence). The germline V and J ends were trimmed by 3 bases and 6 bases, with 12 bases remaining between them. CDR3 sequence (DNA): TGTGCCAGCAGTTTGGTTTTACAGGGCAATGAGCAGTTCTTC. Translated: CASSLVLQGNEQFF.

This chain uses TRBV6-2 or TRBV6-3 with TRBJ2-3, with 7 bases lining up with TRBD1. This CDR3 spans 16 amino acids. After removal of 6 bases from V and 3 bases from J, the junction contained 12 bases not matched to a gene. CDR1 is MNHEY, CDR2 SVGEGT, per germline. In nucleotides, the CDR3 is TGTGCCAGCAGCCAACGTAAGACAGGGTGGACAGATACGCAGTATTTT. Residues: CASSQRKTGWTDTQYF.

The CDR3 region has the DNA TGCGCCAGCAGCAGAGGAGCTGCAACTAATGAAAAACTGTTTTTT. This translates into CASSRGAATNEKLFF. This chain joins TRBV5-1 and TRBJ1-4, with D unresolved. Deletions cut 4 bases from V and 0 bases from J, with 10 bases between. The CDR3 is made up of 15 amino acids. Germline CDR1 SGHRS, CDR2 YFSETQ.

There are a few counts of this clone. CDR3 nucleotide sequence: TGTGCCAGTAGTTCCCTAACTGCGGGCTATGGCTACACCTTC. Amino acid sequence: CASSSLTAGYGYTF. The chain links TRBV19 to TRBJ1-2; D is uncertain. V lost 5 bases to trimming and J lost 4 bases, with 14 bases between them. The CDR3 is 14 amino acids. Germline CDR1 is LNHDA and CDR2 is SQIVND (reference sequence).

The chain carries TRBV5-1 and TRBJ1-1; weak D call: TRBD1 (5 bases). This CDR3 region has 17 residues. Germline V CDR1 and CDR2: SGHRS, YFSETQ. Trimming removed 4 bases from V and 2 bases from J, with 21 bases in between. CDR3 residues: CASSPGDSGAPNTEAFF. CDR3 DNA sequence: TGCGCCAGCAGCCCGGGTGACAGCGGGGCCCCAAACACTGAAGCTTTCTTT.

This clone was observed a handful of times. This sequence joins TRBV10-2 and TRBJ2-2; TRBD1 is a possible D gene (5 bases). CDR1 is WSHSY and CDR2 is SAAADI in the germline V gene. Trimming took off 7 bases at V and 0 bases at J, with 9 bases between the two ends. CDR3 size: 14 residues. In DNA form, the CDR3 reads TGCGCCAGCACCAGGGATGCGAACACCGGGGAGCTGTTTTTT. It translates to CASTRDANTGELFF.

The sample holds a few counts of this clone. This CDR3 reads CASTGTFYEQYF. The DNA for the CDR3 is TGTGCCAGCACCGGGACTTTCTACGAGCAGTACTTC. The rearrangement uses TRBV11-2 and TRBJ2-7; tentatively, D is TRBD2 (6 bases). V was pared by 7 bases and J by 3 bases, with 10 bases between. The V gene's germline CDR1 is SGHAT and CDR2 FQNNGV. This CDR3 has 12 residues.

V is TRBV24-1 and J is TRBJ2-1, with TRBD2 matching 10 bases. Germline values: CDR1 KGHDR, CDR2 SFDVKD. With 4 bases clipped from V and 9 bases from J, the junction kept 5 bases outside the gene matches. This CDR3 region has 14 residues. In DNA form, the CDR3 reads TGTGCCACCAGTGAGGCTAGCGGGAGATCTGAGCAGTTCTTC. Amino acids: CATSEASGRSEQFF.

The genes are TRBV9 and TRBJ1-3; D call uncertain. Germline-derived CDR1 and CDR2 are SGDLS and YYNGEE. The germline V and J ends were trimmed by 0 bases and 0 bases, with 13 bases remaining between them. The CDR3 is made up of 17 amino acids. CDR3 in amino acids: CASSVAPRQISGNTIYF. Here the CDR3 DNA reads TGTGCCAGCAGCGTAGCCCCACGTCAGATCTCTGGAAACACCATATATTTT. Using reference TRBV9 and TRBJ1-3 for the parts outside the CDR3, the full variable domain is DSGVTQTPKHLITATGQRVTLRCSPRSGDLSVYWYQQSLDQGLQFLIQYYNGEERAKGNILERFSAQQFPDLHSELNLSSLELGDSALYFCASSVAPRQISGNTIYFGEGSWLTVV.

V and J are TRBV19 and TRBJ1-2; 7 positions match TRBD1. The CDR3 has 12 residues. V shed 5 bases and J 10 bases; nucleotides not matched to a gene: 7. Germline values: CDR1 LNHDA, CDR2 SQIVND (reference sequence). CDR3 DNA: TGTGCCAGTAGTGCCCGGGACAGTTTCTACACCTTC. Protein product: CASSARDSFYTF.